One T cell receptor (beta chain) is described in this entry. As yet, its antigen is unknown. The data were obtained in a study of PD-1 blockade in classical Hodgkin lymphoma. Overall study results and limits: Why the repertoires differ is still unclear, perhaps disease activity or prior therapy. Diversity in CD4+ TCRs, unlike that measured in CD8+ TCRs, had risen significantly by C4D1. Baseline diversity resembling that of newly diagnosed patients was seen in complete responders.

The CDR3 loop spans 14 amino acids. Unmatched junction bases numbered 3, after V lost 5 bases and J lost 5 bases. Germline V gene lookup returns CDR1 MNHNY and CDR2 SVGAGI (reference sequence). Method: immunoSEQ multiplex PCR; TCRdb's copy keeps in-frame clones and lacks some. The sample contains around 66,000 clones, over 70% of which appear only once. All patients experienced relapse after autologous stem cell transplantation, and brentuximab vedotin exposure was variable. Best responses fell into complete response, partial response or progressive disease. The specimen was peripheral blood mononuclear cells (PBMCs), collected before the second cycle of nivolumab. The sequence was collected from a human donor with classical Hodgkin lymphoma. This sequence joins TRBV6-6 and TRBJ1-4; TRBD1 matches 9 bases. In DNA, the CDR3 is TGTGCCAGCAGTCCGACAGGGGGGAATGAAAAACTGTTTTTT. It is translated as CASSPTGGNEKLFF.